A single sample gave rise to the 22 T cell receptor beta chains below, sequenced in a study of cytomegalovirus exposure and HLA in healthy donors. PCR involved 60 Vbeta and 13 Jbeta primers. The repertoire was sequenced with immunoSEQ multiplex PCR; TCRdb's copy has only in-frame clones and lacks some. In the table there are under 200,000 clones, roughly 80% of which are singletons. Sequencing was carried out using PBMCs. All receptors come from a male donor in good health and CMV-seropositive.

The chain recombines TRBV19 with TRBJ2-2, with 12 bases aligning to TRBD2. The CDR3 loop spans 19 amino acids. Germline assignment: CDR1 LNHDA and CDR2 SQIVND (reference sequence). V gave up 10 bases and J gave up 4 bases; unmatched junction bases: 19. CDR3 amino acids: CATGRGRRLAGVGTGELFF. The CDR3 DNA reads as TGTGCCACCGGAAGGGGGCGCCGACTAGCGGGAGTCGGCACCGGGGAGCTGTTTTTT. The full variable domain, its missing parts supplied by reference TRBV19 and TRBJ2-2, is DGGITQSPKYLFRKEGQNVTLSCEQNLNHDAMYWYRQDPGQGLRLIYYSQIVNDFQKGDIAEGYSVSREKKESFPLTVTSAQKNPTAFYLCATGRGRRLAGVGTGELFFGEGSRLTVL.

A single count supports this clone. V is TRBV29-1 and J is TRBJ2-1, with a weak D call TRBD2 (6 bases). This CDR3 comprises 18 residues. V shed 3 bases and J shed 5 bases, with 26 bases lying between them. Germline V gene data show CDR1 as SQVTM and CDR2 as ANQGSEA. CDR3 in amino acids: CSVDRDLPDTRKDNEQFF. The CDR3 DNA reads as TGCAGCGTTGACCGGGACTTACCAGACACCAGAAAAGACAATGAGCAGTTCTTC.

This clone was seen a handful of times. The rearrangement joins TRBV10-3 to TRBJ2-1; 7 bases agree with TRBD2. The CDR3 is 14 amino acids. Losses at the gene ends were 5 bases for V and 8 bases for J; bases not matched to a gene: 9. Per the germline V gene, CDR1 is ENHRY and CDR2 is SYGVKD. CDR3: CAISLGETSYEQFF. The CDR3 DNA follows: TGTGCCATCAGTTTGGGAGAGACTAGCTATGAGCAGTTCTTC.

The CDR3 nucleotides read TGCGCCAGCAGCGGGGGACTAGCGGGGGGCACAGATACGCAGTATTTT. Translated: CASSGGLAGGTDTQYF. The chain couples TRBV4-3 to TRBJ2-3, with 14 nucleotides matching TRBD2. The germline gives CDR1 LGHNA, CDR2 YSLEER. The CDR3 covers 16 residues. J was trimmed by 1 base and V by 5 bases; bases with no gene match: 2.

The chain links TRBV30 to TRBJ1-5; D is perhaps TRBD1 (6 bases). Trimming took 1 base from V and 4 from J, leaving 8 bases between them. Per the germline V gene, CDR1 is GTSNPN and CDR2 is SVGIG (reference sequence). The CDR3 length is 13 residues. DNA for the CDR3: TGTGCCTGGAGTGGGACAGTTAATCAGCCCCAGCATTTT. Its protein is CAWSGTVNQPQHF.

The chain employs TRBV7-2 and TRBJ1-1; D not resolved. V shed 1 base and J shed 6 bases, with 9 bases lying between them. The CDR3 loop spans 13 amino acids. Per the germline V gene, CDR1 is SGHTA and CDR2 is FQGNSA. The CDR3 spells CASSLVRRAEAFF. In DNA, the CDR3 is TGTGCCAGCAGCTTAGTGAGGAGAGCTGAAGCTTTCTTT.

J is TRBJ2-1 and V is TRBV5-4, with 12 bases fitting TRBD2. This CDR3 region has 17 residues. Germline V gives CDR1 SGHNT, CDR2 YYREEE (reference sequence). With V trimmed by 3 bases and J by 5 bases, 9 bases remained unmatched. CDR3 in amino acids: CASSYGGTSGLNNEQFF. The CDR3 DNA reads as TGTGCCAGCAGCTATGGGGGGACTAGCGGGTTGAACAATGAGCAGTTCTTC.

In its sample, this clone was seen a few times. The J gene is TRBJ1-3, the V gene TRBV5-4; 10 bases match TRBD1. The germline V gene encodes CDR1 SGHNT and CDR2 YYREEE (reference sequence). CDR3 length: 15 residues. V gave up 4 bases and J gave up 2 bases; unmatched junction bases: 3. The CDR3 DNA reads TGTGCCAGCAGCGGAGGGACAGGGGCTGGAAACACCATATATTTT. It encodes CASSGGTGAGNTIYF.

The chain recombines TRBV5-4 with TRBJ1-4, with D tentatively TRBD1 (5 bases). Trimming stripped 4 bases from V and 1 base from J, with 17 bases between. This CDR3 contains 17 residues. Germline V CDR1 and CDR2: SGHNT, YYREEE (reference sequence). The CDR3 nucleotides are TGTGCCAGCAGCCCCGCACAAACCGGGGGAACTAATGAAAAACTGTTTTTT. Its protein is CASSPAQTGGTNEKLFF. The full variable domain, rest sourced from reference TRBV5-4 and TRBJ1-4, is ETGVTQSPTHLIKTRGQQVTLRCSSQSGHNTVSWYQQALGQGPQFIFQYYREEENGRGNFPPRFSGLQFPNYSSELNVNALELDDSALYLCASSPAQTGGTNEKLFFGSGTQLSVL.

V and J are TRBV29-1 and TRBJ2-7; 8 bases are a match to TRBD1. The CDR3 totals 13 residues. The germline gives CDR1 SQVTM, CDR2 ANQGSEA. Trimming cost V 7 bases and J 7 bases; bases outside gene matches: 12. This CDR3 reads CSAGVRGPGEQYF. The CDR3 nucleotides read TGCAGCGCCGGGGTCAGGGGGCCTGGGGAGCAGTACTTC.

This chain links TRBV5-6 with TRBJ2-7; D is undetermined. The ends were cut back, 2 bases at V and 5 bases at J, with 11 bases in the middle. Germline CDR1 is SGHDT and CDR2 is YYEEEE. The CDR3 totals 13 residues. In DNA form, the CDR3 reads TGTGCCAGCAGCTTCGCTACTGGGCACGAGCAGTACTTC. Encoded protein: CASSFATGHEQYF.

This clone has just a few counts. The V gene is TRBV5-8, the J gene TRBJ2-7; D gene ambiguous. The CDR3 loop spans 11 amino acids. Trimming took off 4 bases at V and 2 bases at J, with 4 bases between the two ends. CDR1 is SGHTS, CDR2 YDEGEE, per germline. In DNA form, the CDR3 reads TGTGCCAGCAGCCCCACCTACGAGCAGTACTTC. It yields the protein CASSPTYEQYF. Complete variable domain (other parts from reference TRBV5-8 and TRBJ2-7): EAGVTQSPTHLIKTRGQQATLRCSPISGHTSVYWYQQALGLGLQFLLWYDEGEERNRGNFPPRFSGRQFPNYSSELNVNALELEDSALYLCASSPTYEQYFGPGTRLTVT.

This chain joins TRBV18 and TRBJ2-2, with 9 bases aligning to TRBD1. The CDR3 spans 16 residues. CDR1 is KGHSH and CDR2 is LQKENI in the germline V gene. V dropped 0 bases and J dropped 3; count of bases not matched to a gene: 2. CDR3 in DNA: TGTGCCAGCTCACCACCTGGGACAGGGTACACCGGGGAGCTGTTTTTT. Translating it yields CASSPPGTGYTGELFF.

The chain links TRBV9 to TRBJ1-1, with 11 bases aligning to TRBD1. Germline CDR1 reads SGDLS; CDR2 reads YYNGEE. V gave up 4 bases and J gave up 5 bases; unmatched junction bases: 7. The CDR3 contains 15 residues. CDR3 amino acids: CASSSGTGGKTEAFF. As DNA, the CDR3 is TGTGCCAGCAGCTCTGGGACAGGGGGAAAAACTGAAGCTTTCTTT. The entire variable domain, with the rest obtained from reference TRBV9 and TRBJ1-1, is as follows: DSGVTQTPKHLITATGQRVTLRCSPRSGDLSVYWYQQSLDQGLQFLIQYYNGEERAKGNILERFSAQQFPDLHSELNLSSLELGDSALYFCASSSGTGGKTEAFFGQGTRLTVV.

This rearrangement joins TRBV20-1 to TRBJ2-3, with D unresolved. Trimming removed 5 bases from V and 4 bases from J, with 7 bases in between. This CDR3 has 11 amino acids. Germline CDR1 is DFQATT and CDR2 is SNEGSKA (reference sequence). Here the CDR3 reads CSAPWPDTQYF. The CDR3 region has the DNA TGCAGTGCTCCTTGGCCAGATACGCAGTATTTT.

The J gene is TRBJ2-2, the V gene TRBV5-1; D not certain. Germline V CDR1 and CDR2: SGHRS, YFSETQ. Between the trimmed V and J ends, which lost 3 bases and 4 bases, there was a span of 19 bases. This CDR3 is built from 17 residues. In DNA, the CDR3 is TGCGCCAGCAGCTGGAAGCTAGGTCGCGTTGGCACCGGGGAGCTGTTTTTT. Translated, it gives CASSWKLGRVGTGELFF.

This sequence joins TRBV6-5 and TRBJ2-5; 12 positions agree with TRBD2. The length of the CDR3 is 14 residues. V lost 6 bases, J lost 5 bases, and 4 bases stayed unmatched. CDR1 is MNHEY and CDR2 is SVGAGI in the germline V gene. The CDR3 loop is CASRAGTSGETQYF. As DNA, the CDR3 is TGTGCCAGCAGGGCAGGGACTAGCGGGGAGACCCAGTACTTC.

This clone has more than one count but fewer than ten. This chain connects TRBV5-4 to TRBJ2-3; 9 positions agree with TRBD2. CDR3 length: 18 amino acids. Germline CDR1 and CDR2: SGHNT and YYREEE (reference sequence). Unmatched junction bases numbered 14, after V lost 4 bases and J lost 2 bases. CDR3 loop: CASSPEGGRAGDTDTQYF. CDR3 sequence (DNA): TGTGCCAGCAGCCCCGAGGGCGGGAGGGCCGGGGACACAGATACGCAGTATTTT. The complete variable domain, with remaining parts taken from reference TRBV5-4 and TRBJ2-3, reads ETGVTQSPTHLIKTRGQQVTLRCSSQSGHNTVSWYQQALGQGPQFIFQYYREEENGRGNFPPRFSGLQFPNYSSELNVNALELDDSALYLCASSPEGGRAGDTDTQYFGPGTRLTVL.

This clone was seen a few times. The genes are TRBV11-2 and TRBJ1-2; D is possibly TRBD1 (6 bases). Germline V gene lookup returns CDR1 SGHAT and CDR2 FQNNGV. The CDR3 loop spans 15 amino acids. Trimming removed 1 base at V and 7 bases at J, with 16 bases between. This chain's CDR3 is CASSLGARGGFGYTF. The CDR3 region has the DNA TGTGCCAGCAGCTTAGGGGCTCGAGGGGGTTTTGGCTACACCTTC.

The chain uses TRBV7-2 and TRBJ2-7, with 13 nucleotides matching TRBD2. Germline assignment: CDR1 SGHTA and CDR2 FQGNSA. The CDR3 runs to 16 residues. Germline trimming cut 5 bases from V and 0 bases from J; bases unmatched to any gene: 4. CDR3 residues: CASSTGTSGVSYEQYF. CDR3 in DNA: TGTGCCAGCAGCACAGGGACTAGCGGGGTCTCCTACGAGCAGTACTTC.

This chain joins TRBV5-1 and TRBJ1-1, with TRBD1 matching over 7 bases. V trimming: 3 bases; J trimming: 0 bases; junction bases outside the gene matches: 17. The CDR3 extends over 19 amino acids. Germline V lookup: CDR1 SGHRS, CDR2 YFSETQ. This CDR3 is CASSSLPIFLQGMNTEAFF. The CDR3 coding sequence is TGCGCCAGCAGCTCTTTACCTATTTTCTTACAGGGGATGAACACTGAAGCTTTCTTT.

The chain carries TRBV6-6 and TRBJ2-5; D might be TRBD1 (6 bases). The CDR3 covers 16 residues. Germline CDR1 and CDR2: MNHNY and SVGAGI (reference sequence). V lost 5 bases and J lost 5, with 21 bases in between. CDR3 region: CASSPIHTGKGETQYF. CDR3 bases: TGTGCCAGCAGTCCAATTCACACAGGGAAGGGGGAGACCCAGTACTTC.